The sequence of this TCR beta chain was determined in a study of glioma-infiltrating T cells. Study results and limitations: Shared blood CDR3 signature motifs marked patients with low tissue-blood divergence. Gliomas, especially low-grade, showed above-expected tissue-blood divergence; non-neoplastic patients showed below. Very few CDR3 sequences were shared between tissue and blood.

Many counts were recorded for this clonotype. Its antigen is unidentified. Germline CDR1 is MGHDK and CDR2 is SYGVNS. The length of the CDR3 is 11 residues. With 6 bases removed from V and 8 bases from J, the gap between germline ends came to 8 bases. Amplification of TCR alpha and beta CDR3 regions from RNA used iRepertoire nested multiplex PCR. TCRdb fed the multiplex PCR reads into MiXCR, producing one record per CDR3 protein. The table has 300,000 to 450,000 distinct CDR3 sequences, more than 35% seen once. The chain is built from TRBV25-1 and TRBJ2-1; D gene uncertain. The sample comprised glioma tissue, nonneoplastic brain tissue, or PBMCs (not recorded which). The clonotype was recovered from a human donor with low-grade glioma or glioblastoma, undergoing nonglioma brain surgery, or in good health (not recorded which). CDR3 loop: CASSPSDEQFF. The CDR3 nucleotides read TGTGCCAGCAGCCCAAGCGATGAGCAGTTCTTC.